These 13 T cell receptor beta chains were sequenced from one sample in a study of CD8 T cells in ankylosing spondylitis. In TCRdb, the 5' RACE reads were re-called with MiXCR into one record per CDR3 protein. This table has roughly 130,000 distinct CDR3 sequences, 7% appearing once. The sample was blood, either unsorted or a sorted T cell fraction (not recorded which). The receptors here all came from a male donor with ankylosing spondylitis or in good health (not recorded which).

At least ten counts were recorded for this clonotype. This rearrangement joins TRBV20-1 to TRBJ2-3, with no clear D. This CDR3 spans 11 amino acids. Trimming took off 3 bases at V and 5 bases at J, with 6 bases between the two ends. Per the germline V gene, CDR1 is DFQATT and CDR2 is SNEGSKA (reference sequence). Here the CDR3 reads CSARTGDTQYF. The CDR3 DNA sequence: TGCAGTGCTAGGACGGGAGATACGCAGTATTTT.

This clonotype was seen many times. The J gene is TRBJ1-6, the V gene TRBV2; a possible D gene is TRBD1 (6 bases). The CDR3 contains 14 residues. The V end was cut by 11 bases, the J end by 10 bases, with 21 bases between. Germline lookup yields CDR1 SNHLY and CDR2 FYNNEI. This CDR3 reads CAAAARVQGSPLHF. Here the CDR3 DNA reads TGTGCCGCTGCCGCCCGGGTACAGGGATCACCCCTCCACTTT.

This clonotype was seen many times. The rearrangement joins TRBV29-1 to TRBJ1-1, with 9 nucleotides matching TRBD1. Trimming took 7 bases from V and 1 from J; bases not matched to a gene: 4. Germline-derived CDR1 and CDR2 are SQVTM and ANQGSEA. CDR3 length equals 13 residues. CDR3 region: CSARQGGNTEAFF. The CDR3 nucleotides are TGCAGCGCACGACAGGGGGGGAACACTGAAGCTTTCTTT.

This clonotype appeared many times. The rearrangement uses TRBV7-2 and TRBJ2-6; D could derive from TRBD1 or TRBD2 (5 bases each). The V and J ends lost 5 bases and 4 bases respectively, with 15 bases between them. The CDR3 loop spans 16 amino acids. Germline-derived CDR1 and CDR2 are SGHTA and FQGNSA. The CDR3 region is CASSRGSQSGANVLTF. In nucleotides, the CDR3 is TGTGCCAGCAGCCGGGGCTCTCAGTCCGGGGCCAACGTCCTGACTTTC.

This clonotype was seen ten or more times. The V gene is TRBV7-2, the J gene TRBJ2-5; D possibly corresponds to TRBD1 (6 bases). V lost 1 base to trimming and J lost 3 bases, with 15 bases between them. There are 16 residues in the CDR3. CDR1 SGHTA and CDR2 FQGNSA come from the germline V gene. The CDR3 sequence is CASSLVNRVGEETQYF. The CDR3, as DNA: TGTGCCAGCAGCTTAGTGAACAGGGTAGGGGAAGAGACCCAGTACTTC.

This clonotype was recorded at least ten times. This rearrangement joins TRBV6-1 to TRBJ2-7, with a tentative D call TRBD2 (6 bases). Germline V lookup: CDR1 MNHNS, CDR2 SASEGT. The V end lost 6 bases, the J end lost 0 bases, and 15 bases lay between the germline ends. This CDR3 is built from 15 residues. CDR3 DNA sequence: TGTGCCAGCAGGGGGACTGGGGGAAGCTCCTACGAGCAGTACTTC. This encodes CASRGTGGSSYEQYF.

The chain is built from TRBV7-6 and TRBJ1-4; D unclear. The V end lost 1 base, the J end lost 10 bases, and 10 bases lay between the germline ends. There are 13 residues in the CDR3. In germline, CDR1 is SGHVS, CDR2 FNYEAQ. In DNA, the CDR3 is TGTGCCAGCAGCTTAGGAAAAGAAGGAAAACTGTTTTTT. This sequence encodes CASSLGKEGKLFF. The full variable domain, in which reference TRBV7-6 and TRBJ1-4 provide the parts outside the CDR3, is GAGVSQSPRYKVTKRGQDVALRCDPISGHVSLYWYRQALGQGPEFLTYFNYEAQQDKSGLPNDRFSAERPEGSISTLTIQRTEQRDSAMYRCASSLGKEGKLFFGSGTQLSVL.

This clonotype was found many times. The chain carries TRBV5-1 and TRBJ2-2; the D gene is possibly TRBD2 (5 bases). Trimming stripped 0 bases from V and 4 bases from J, with 7 bases between. The V gene's germline CDR1 is SGHRS and CDR2 YFSETQ. This CDR3 spans 14 amino acids. The CDR3 here is CASSLAGVTGELFF. The CDR3, as DNA: TGCGCCAGCAGCTTGGCCGGGGTCACCGGGGAGCTGTTTTTT.

This clonotype was picked up many times. V gene TRBV5-1 combines with J gene TRBJ2-7, with D possibly being TRBD1 (5 bases). Trimming took 4 bases from V and 0 from J, leaving 20 bases between them. The CDR3 loop spans 17 amino acids. The germline CDR1 and CDR2 sequences are SGHRS and YFSETQ. The CDR3 nucleotides read TGCGCCAGCAGCGGCTCGGCTCTGGGGCTGAGCTCCTACGAGCAGTACTTC. Amino acid sequence: CASSGSALGLSSYEQYF.

The sample holds many counts of this clonotype. The chain carries TRBV19 and TRBJ2-2; the D gene is possibly TRBD2 (7 bases). V was trimmed by 5 bases and J by 4 bases, leaving 14 bases between them. The germline gives CDR1 LNHDA, CDR2 SQIVND (reference sequence). This CDR3 is 15 amino acids long. The CDR3 region is CASSWGGHVTGELFF. CDR3 sequence (DNA): TGTGCCAGTAGTTGGGGGGGGCACGTCACCGGGGAGCTGTTTTTT.

This clonotype has a count of ten or more. V gene TRBV19 combines with J gene TRBJ2-1; 13 bases align to TRBD2. Germline V lookup: CDR1 LNHDA, CDR2 SQIVND (reference sequence). J gave up 0 bases and V 7 bases, and 9 bases lay outside the gene matches. The CDR3 contains 18 residues. The chain's CDR3 is CASKGLAGDSSSYNEQFF. The CDR3 nucleotides read TGTGCCAGTAAAGGACTAGCGGGGGATTCCAGCTCCTACAATGAGCAGTTCTTC.

This clonotype has a count of ten or more. One end of the junction fails to match germline, which may point to a read error. The gene calls are TRBV7-7 and TRBJ2-1; a possible D gene is TRBD2 (6 bases). Germline values: CDR1 SSHAT, CDR2 FNYEAQ (reference sequence). This CDR3 region has 15 residues. This CDR3 reads CASSFAGSPMNEQFF. CDR3 DNA sequence: TGTGCTAGCAGCTTCGCCGGGAGCCCAATGAATGAGCAGTTCTTC.

The sample holds many counts of this clonotype. The chain is built from TRBV10-3 and TRBJ1-2, with TRBD1 matching 9 bases. The CDR3 is 12 amino acids. Germline CDR1 and CDR2: ENHRY and SYGVKD. V shed 6 bases and J 8 bases; nucleotides not matched to a gene: 4. CDR3: CAIRGTGIGYTF. CDR3 in DNA: TGTGCCATCAGGGGGACAGGGATCGGCTACACCTTC.